Each of the 9 T cell receptor beta chains below was sequenced from the same sample in a study of blood T cell repertoires in COVID-19. This table comes from immunoSEQ multiplex PCR, and its TCRdb copy is limited to in-frame clones, with some not included. The data hold 82,000 or so clones, with about 89% observed a single time. Source material: PBMCs or T cells enriched from blood (not recorded which). The receptors stem from a woman aged 50 to 65 with acute COVID-19.

The chain couples TRBV29-1 to TRBJ1-1; unclear D gene. The CDR3 covers 14 residues. CDR1 is SQVTM and CDR2 is ANQGSEA in the germline V gene. Trimming shortened V by 5 bases and J by 3 bases, and 16 bases separated the two germline ends. The CDR3 spells CSVRRVEGDTEAFF. CDR3 sequence (DNA): TGCAGCGTTAGAAGGGTTGAGGGAGACACTGAAGCTTTCTTT.

This chain connects TRBV25-1 to TRBJ2-3; D is unclear. V was pared by 6 bases and J by 7 bases, with 8 bases between. This CDR3 is 11 amino acids long. Germline V gives CDR1 MGHDK, CDR2 SYGVNS. CDR3 sequence: CASSPLNTQYF. Here the CDR3 DNA reads TGTGCCAGCAGCCCCCTTAATACGCAGTATTTT. Combining the CDR3 with reference TRBV25-1 and TRBJ2-3 gives the whole variable domain EADIYQTPRYLVIGTGKKITLECSQTMGHDKMYWYQQDPGMELHLIHYSYGVNSTEKGDLSSESTVSRIRTEHFPLTLESARPSHTSQYLCASSPLNTQYFGPGTRLTVL.

V usage is TRBV19 and J usage is TRBJ2-1; a possible D gene is TRBD1 (5 bases). From germline, CDR1 is LNHDA and CDR2 SQIVND (reference sequence). The CDR3 extends over 14 amino acids. V was cut by 10 bases and J by 7 bases, with 20 bases left in between. For the CDR3, the DNA is TGTGCCACGACGGCCAGGGTCAATTCAAATGAGCAGTTCTTC. Its translation is CATTARVNSNEQFF.

The chain couples TRBV9 to TRBJ1-1, with a possible D match to TRBD1 (6 bases). The CDR3 consists of 15 residues. Germline CDR1 is SGDLS and CDR2 is YYNGEE. The V end lost 4 bases, the J end lost 1 base, and 14 bases lay between the germline ends. The CDR3 protein is CASSLQTGSNTEAFF. The CDR3 DNA follows: TGTGCCAGCAGCCTACAGACAGGTTCGAACACTGAAGCTTTCTTT.

J is TRBJ2-5 and V is TRBV9; 7 nucleotides line up with TRBD1. From germline, CDR1 is SGDLS and CDR2 YYNGEE. The CDR3 totals 14 residues. V was pared by 9 bases and J by 4 bases, with 12 bases of the junction left unmatched. Written as DNA, the CDR3 is TGTGCCACCTCGAGGACAGGTGGGGCAGAGACCCAGTACTTC. It encodes CATSRTGGAETQYF. The full variable domain, completed using reference TRBV9 and TRBJ2-5, is DSGVTQTPKHLITATGQRVTLRCSPRSGDLSVYWYQQSLDQGLQFLIQYYNGEERAKGNILERFSAQQFPDLHSELNLSSLELGDSALYFCATSRTGGAETQYFGPGTRLLVL.

The genes are TRBV27 and TRBJ1-2, with 7 bases lining up with TRBD1. Losses at the gene ends were 4 bases for V and 5 bases for J; bases not matched to a gene: 4. CDR3 length: 13 residues. CDR1 is MNHEY, CDR2 SMNVEV, per germline (reference sequence). In DNA, the CDR3 is TGTGCCAGCAGTTCACAGGGGTGGTATGGCTACACCTTC. Amino acids: CASSSQGWYGYTF.

The V call is TRBV6-5, the J call TRBJ2-7, with 11 bases aligning to TRBD2. Germline assignment: CDR1 MNHEY and CDR2 SVGAGI. Trimming at V came to 0 bases and at J to 2 bases, leaving 3 bases not matched to a gene. The CDR3 runs to 16 residues. The CDR3 DNA reads as TGTGCCAGCAGTTACTCGGGGACTAGCGGACCCTACGAGCAGTACTTC. It specifies CASSYSGTSGPYEQYF.

The J gene is TRBJ1-3, the V gene TRBV5-1, with TRBD1 as a possible D gene (6 bases). Trimming shortened V by 0 bases and J by 2 bases, and 15 bases separated the two germline ends. Per the germline V gene, CDR1 is SGHRS and CDR2 is YFSETQ. CDR3 length equals 17 residues. The CDR3 DNA sequence: TGCGCCAGCAGCTTGGCCCCCTCGACAGGAACTGGAAACACCATATATTTT. This sequence encodes CASSLAPSTGTGNTIYF.

This clone has only one observation. V usage is TRBV19 and J usage is TRBJ1-1; TRBD1 matches at 8 bases. The CDR3 extends over 13 amino acids. Germline V gives CDR1 LNHDA, CDR2 SQIVND (reference sequence). J gave up 5 bases and V 4 bases, and 3 bases lay outside the gene matches. The chain's CDR3 is CASSRTGRTEAFF. The CDR3 bases are TGTGCCAGTAGTAGGACAGGGCGTACTGAAGCTTTCTTT.